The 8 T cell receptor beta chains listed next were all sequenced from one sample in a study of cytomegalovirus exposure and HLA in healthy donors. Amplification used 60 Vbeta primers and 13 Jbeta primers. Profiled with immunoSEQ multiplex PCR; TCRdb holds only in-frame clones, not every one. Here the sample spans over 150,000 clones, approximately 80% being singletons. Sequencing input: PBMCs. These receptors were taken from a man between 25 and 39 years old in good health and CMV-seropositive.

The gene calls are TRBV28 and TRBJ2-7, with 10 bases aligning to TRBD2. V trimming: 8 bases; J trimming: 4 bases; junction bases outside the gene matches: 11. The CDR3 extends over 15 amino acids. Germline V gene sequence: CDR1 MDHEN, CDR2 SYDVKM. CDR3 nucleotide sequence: TGTGCCAGCCAGCGGGAGGGCCTTAAAGTTTACGAGCAGTACTTC. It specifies CASQREGLKVYEQYF.

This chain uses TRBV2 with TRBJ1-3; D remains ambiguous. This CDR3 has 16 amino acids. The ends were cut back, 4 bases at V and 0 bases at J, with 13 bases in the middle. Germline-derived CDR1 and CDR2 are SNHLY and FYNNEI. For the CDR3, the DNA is TGTGCCAGCAGTGCATACTCCCTGATCTCTGGAAACACCATATATTTT. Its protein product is CASSAYSLISGNTIYF. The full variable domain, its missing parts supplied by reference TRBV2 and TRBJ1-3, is EPEVTQTPSHQVTQMGQEVILRCVPISNHLYFYWYRQILGQKVEFLVSFYNNEISEKSEIFDDQFSVERPDGSNFTLKIRSTKLEDSAMYFCASSAYSLISGNTIYFGEGSWLTVV.

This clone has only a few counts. The CDR3 region is CASSTGTSGRAAEQFF. CDR3 nucleotides: TGCGCCAGCAGCACCGGGACTAGCGGGAGGGCCGCTGAGCAGTTCTTC. The chain employs TRBV5-1 and TRBJ2-1, with TRBD2 matching 16 bases. J gave up 9 bases and V 4 bases, and 7 bases lay outside the gene matches. Germline V gives CDR1 SGHRS, CDR2 YFSETQ. The length of the CDR3 is 16 residues.

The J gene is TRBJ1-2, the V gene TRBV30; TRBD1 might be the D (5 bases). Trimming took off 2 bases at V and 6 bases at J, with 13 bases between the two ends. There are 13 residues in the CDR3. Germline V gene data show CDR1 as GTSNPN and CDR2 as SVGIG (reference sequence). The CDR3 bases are TGTGCCTGGAGTCCCACTTGGGGGGATGGCTACACCTTC. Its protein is CAWSPTWGDGYTF. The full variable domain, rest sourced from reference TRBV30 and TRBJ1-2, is SQTIHQWPATLVQPVGSPLSLECTVEGTSNPNLYWYRQAAGRGLQLLFYSVGIGQISSEVPQNLSASRPQDRQFILSSKKLLLSDSGFYLCAWSPTWGDGYTFGSGTRLTVV.

The CDR3 DNA sequence: TGTGCCATCAGGCGGACAGGGGGAGAGTCCGAGCAGTACTTC. This translates into CAIRRTGGESEQYF. The chain uses TRBV10-3 and TRBJ2-7; 10 bases map to TRBD1. Unmatched junction bases numbered 8, after V lost 6 bases and J lost 6 bases. The germline CDR1 and CDR2 sequences are ENHRY and SYGVKD. The CDR3 runs 14 residues.

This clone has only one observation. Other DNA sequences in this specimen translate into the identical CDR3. The CDR3: CASSDRLGEGDTQYF. The CDR3 DNA reads TGTGCCAGCAGTGACCGCCTCGGGGAAGGAGATACGCAGTATTTT. This sequence joins TRBV2 and TRBJ2-3, with a possible D match to TRBD2 (5 bases). CDR1 and CDR2 (germline): SNHLY, FYNNEI. The CDR3 is 15 residues long. Trimming cost V 3 bases and J 5 bases, with 15 bases left between them.

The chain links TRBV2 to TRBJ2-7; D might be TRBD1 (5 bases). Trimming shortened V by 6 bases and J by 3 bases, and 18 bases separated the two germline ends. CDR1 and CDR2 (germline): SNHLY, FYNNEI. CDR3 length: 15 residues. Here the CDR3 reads CASRKTGGLRYEQYF. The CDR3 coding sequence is TGTGCCAGCAGGAAAACAGGTGGTTTACGCTACGAGCAGTACTTC.

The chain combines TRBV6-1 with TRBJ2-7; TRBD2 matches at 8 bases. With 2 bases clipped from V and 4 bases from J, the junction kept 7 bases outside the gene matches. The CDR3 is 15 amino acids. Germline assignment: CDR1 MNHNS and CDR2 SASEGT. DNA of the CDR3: TGTGCCAGCAGTGAACCGGGAGGGCCTGATTACGAGCAGTACTTC. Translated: CASSEPGGPDYEQYF.